The 21 T cell receptor beta chains below come from one sample, sequenced in a study of shared clonotypes between healthy human individuals. Generated by immunoSEQ multiplex PCR, the TCRdb table keeps only in-frame clones and is missing some. The sample lists about 2 million clones; roughly 96% were seen once. Material: naive CD4+ T cells sorted from blood. The subset was: CD45RA+ positively selected. These receptors were taken from a man younger than 30 in good health.

The chain links TRBV10-2 to TRBJ2-3; TRBD2 is a possible D gene (5 bases). In germline, CDR1 is WSHSY, CDR2 SAAADI. The CDR3 consists of 15 residues. Trimming removed 3 bases from V and 4 bases from J, with 14 bases in between. The CDR3: CASSDNILDADTQYF. CDR3 DNA: TGCGCCAGCAGTGATAATATACTAGATGCAGATACGCAGTATTTT.

J is TRBJ1-1 and V is TRBV6-5; D ambiguous. The CDR3 loop spans 15 amino acids. Trimming shortened V by 2 bases and J by 0 bases, and 10 bases separated the two germline ends. Germline V gene sequence: CDR1 MNHEY, CDR2 SVGAGI. DNA of the CDR3: TGTGCCAGCAGTTACGAGGCAGACATGAACACTGAAGCTTTCTTT. It translates to CASSYEADMNTEAFF.

The rearrangement uses TRBV18 and TRBJ2-3; D may be TRBD2 (6 bases). The V end lost 0 bases, the J end lost 0 bases, and 10 bases lay between the germline ends. Germline lookup yields CDR1 KGHSH and CDR2 LQKENI. The CDR3 length is 16 residues. Here the CDR3 DNA reads TGTGCCAGCTCACCACCGCCTACTAGCAGCACAGATACGCAGTATTTT. Amino acid sequence: CASSPPPTSSTDTQYF. Filled out from reference TRBV18 and TRBJ2-3, the complete variable domain reads NAGVMQNPRHLVRRRGQEARLRCSPMKGHSHVYWYRQLPEEGLKFMVYLQKENIIDESGMPKERFSAEFPKEGPSILRIQQVVRGDSAAYFCASSPPPTSSTDTQYFGPGTRLTVL.

The genes are TRBV11-2 and TRBJ2-3; no clear D. There are 15 residues in the CDR3. The germline V and J ends were trimmed by 1 base and 3 bases, with 11 bases remaining between them. The germline CDR1 and CDR2 sequences are SGHAT and FQNNGV. In DNA form, the CDR3 reads TGTGCCAGCAGCTTAGGATTAAAAGGGACAGATACGCAGTATTTT. Encoded protein: CASSLGLKGTDTQYF.

The rearrangement links TRBV6-5 to TRBJ1-6, with 10 bases that match TRBD1. The germline V gene encodes CDR1 MNHEY and CDR2 SVGAGI. V lost 7 bases and J lost 6; bases outside the gene matches: 6. The CDR3 is 15 amino acids. The CDR3 region is CASIAGTGVNSPLHF. Here the CDR3 DNA reads TGTGCCAGCATAGCCGGGACAGGGGTTAATTCACCCCTCCACTTT.

The V gene is TRBV21-1, the J gene TRBJ2-5; the DNA was not used to check the table's D call, TRBD2. TRBV21-1 is an annotated pseudogene. The CDR3 is 16 residues long. CDR3 nucleotides: TGTGCCAGCAGCCGCCGACTAGCGGGATTGAAAGAGACCCAGTACTTC. Encoded protein: CASSRRLAGLKETQYF.

The chain recombines TRBV9 with TRBJ2-1; 10 bases match TRBD2. The CDR3 has 16 amino acids. V shed 2 bases, J shed 8 bases, and the junction held 10 bases outside the gene matches. CDR1 is SGDLS and CDR2 is YYNGEE in the germline V gene. The CDR3 sequence: CASSVSTSGLGDEQFF. The CDR3 DNA reads TGTGCCAGCAGCGTTTCGACTAGCGGGCTAGGGGATGAGCAGTTCTTC.

The chain uses TRBV7-9 and TRBJ1-1; the D gene is possibly TRBD1 (5 bases). V was pared by 7 bases and J by 0 bases, with 12 bases between. Per the germline V gene, CDR1 is SEHNR and CDR2 is FQNEAQ (reference sequence). The CDR3 has 14 amino acids. CDR3 DNA sequence: TGTGCCAGCAACAGGCCTCTTATGAACACTGAAGCTTTCTTT. Translating it yields CASNRPLMNTEAFF. The full variable domain, with the rest looked up from reference TRBV7-9 and TRBJ1-1, is DTGVSQNPRHKITKRGQNVTFRCDPISEHNRLYWYRQTLGQGPEFLTYFQNEAQLEKSRLLSDRFSAERPKGSFSTLEIQRTEQGDSAMYLCASNRPLMNTEAFFGQGTRLTVV.

The rearrangement links TRBV6-1 to TRBJ2-5; 10 bases are shared with TRBD2. CDR1 is MNHNS, CDR2 SASEGT, per germline. The CDR3 is 16 amino acids. V gave up 2 bases and J gave up 4 bases; unmatched junction bases: 7. The CDR3 region is CASSEQKLAGAETQYF. The CDR3 nucleotides are TGTGCCAGCAGTGAACAGAAGCTAGCGGGGGCAGAGACCCAGTACTTC.

The DNA of the CDR3 is TGTGCCAGCAGGTTAGGGAGCACTGAAGCTTTCTTT. The encoded protein is CASRLGSTEAFF. The chain uses TRBV2 and TRBJ1-1; unclear D gene. Looked up from germline, CDR1 is SNHLY and CDR2 is FYNNEI. V was pared by 6 bases and J by 4 bases, with 9 bases between. The CDR3 sequence is 12 residues long.

The CDR3 protein is CASSPTLRDIWSYNSPLHF. The CDR3 nucleotides are TGTGCCAGCAGTCCGACGCTCCGGGACATATGGTCCTATAATTCACCCCTCCACTTT. This chain links TRBV7-8 with TRBJ1-6; the D gene is possibly TRBD1 (6 bases). Germline V gene sequence: CDR1 SGHVS, CDR2 FQNEAQ. The CDR3 has 19 amino acids. The germline V and J ends were trimmed by 6 bases and 1 base, with 22 bases remaining between them.

CDR3 residues: CASSLNGAQETQYF. The CDR3 DNA follows: TGCGCCAGCAGCTTGAATGGGGCCCAAGAGACCCAGTACTTC. This rearrangement joins TRBV5-1 to TRBJ2-5; possible D gene TRBD1, 5 bases. The CDR3 has 14 amino acids. Germline values: CDR1 SGHRS, CDR2 YFSETQ. Trimming cost V 1 base and J 1 base, with 8 bases left between them.

This chain uses TRBV5-4 with TRBJ1-4, with TRBD1 matching 8 bases. V shed 3 bases and J 5 bases; nucleotides not matched to a gene: 6. Germline V gives CDR1 SGHNT, CDR2 YYREEE (reference sequence). The CDR3 has 15 amino acids. The CDR3 region is CASSSRTGLNEKLFF. The CDR3 DNA reads as TGTGCCAGCAGCTCAAGGACAGGGCTCAATGAAAAACTGTTTTTT.

The chain carries TRBV13 and TRBJ2-1; TRBD2 aligns across 9 bases. V lost 5 bases and J lost 8; bases outside the gene matches: 10. Germline CDR1 PRHDT, CDR2 FYEKMQ (reference sequence). CDR3 length: 15 residues. The CDR3 coding sequence is TGTGCCAGCAGCCTCTTGGGCGGGAGGGTTCATGAGCAGTTCTTC. It encodes CASSLLGGRVHEQFF.

The V call is TRBV4-1, the J call TRBJ2-2; D gene uncertain. Germline lookup yields CDR1 MGHRA and CDR2 YSYEKL. V was clipped by 1 base and J by 8 bases, with 14 bases between them. The CDR3 contains 15 residues. This CDR3 reads CASSQGGTSTGELFF. For the CDR3, the DNA is TGCGCCAGCAGCCAAGGGGGAACCTCAACGGGGGAGCTGTTTTTT.

This clone showed up just a few times. This chain links TRBV5-4 with TRBJ2-3, with 11 bases lining up with TRBD2. This CDR3 has 15 amino acids. Trimming at V came to 3 bases and at J to 2 bases, leaving 2 bases not matched to a gene. Germline V lookup: CDR1 SGHNT, CDR2 YYREEE (reference sequence). The CDR3 region has the DNA TGTGCCAGCAGCTCGGGACTAGCGGACACAGATACGCAGTATTTT. This codes for CASSSGLADTDTQYF.

The chain is built from TRBV7-2 and TRBJ2-4; D is possibly TRBD1 or TRBD2 (5 bases each). Deletions cut 5 bases from V and 8 bases from J, with 16 bases between. The CDR3 extends over 14 amino acids. Germline-derived CDR1 and CDR2 are SGHTA and FQGNSA. The CDR3 reads CASSPVGVIDIQYF. The CDR3 nucleotides are TGTGCCAGCAGCCCAGTGGGGGTAATCGACATTCAGTACTTC.

This chain connects TRBV6-5 to TRBJ1-1; no clear D gene. Trimming pared 1 base from V and 5 bases from J, leaving 8 bases between. CDR1 is MNHEY and CDR2 is SVGAGI in the germline V gene. There are 13 residues in the CDR3. The CDR3 DNA reads as TGTGCCAGCAGTTACTTCTCTGGGACTGAAGCTTTCTTT. Translation gives CASSYFSGTEAFF.

This clone was counted a single time. V is TRBV18 and J is TRBJ2-7, with D perhaps assigned TRBD1 or TRBD2 (5 bases each). Trimming pared 6 bases from V and 5 bases from J, leaving 14 bases between. The CDR3 has 13 residues. The germline CDR1 and CDR2 sequences are KGHSH and LQKENI. DNA of the CDR3: TGTGCCAGCTCTATAAGAAGAGGGGACGAGCAGTACTTC. Translated: CASSIRRGDEQYF.

A word on this clone: Other DNA sequences in this sample translate to the same CDR3. The rearrangement uses TRBV6-1 and TRBJ2-3, with 11 positions matching TRBD2. J lost 3 bases, V lost 8 bases, and 7 bases had no gene match. Germline V gene data show CDR1 as MNHNS and CDR2 as SASEGT. CDR3 length equals 15 residues. This CDR3 is CASRSGGAGTDTQYF. The DNA of the CDR3 is TGTGCCAGCCGTAGCGGGGGGGCGGGAACAGATACGCAGTATTTT.

This chain connects TRBV30 to TRBJ1-2, with TRBD1 matching over 8 bases. J gave up 7 bases and V 5 bases, and 9 bases lay outside the gene matches. Germline CDR1 GTSNPN, CDR2 SVGIG (reference sequence). CDR3 length: 13 amino acids. In DNA form, the CDR3 reads TGTGCCTGGTCAGACAGGGGTATCCTTGGCTACACCTTC. As protein: CAWSDRGILGYTF. Supplemented by reference TRBV30 and TRBJ1-2, the full variable domain reads SQTIHQWPATLVQPVGSPLSLECTVEGTSNPNLYWYRQAAGRGLQLLFYSVGIGQISSEVPQNLSASRPQDRQFILSSKKLLLSDSGFYLCAWSDRGILGYTFGSGTRLTVV.